This T cell receptor (beta chain) was recorded in a study of blood T cell repertoires in COVID-19 (dated by TCRdb to the early 2020s). Study-level background: Samples covering the acute and convalescent phases of COVID-19 were provided by collaborators in the United States, Italy and Spain. The repertoires were made available in a free public database intended to serve as a resource for research on the immune response to SARS-CoV-2. The prospective study material was composed of cDNA or gDNA derived from T cells, B-cell-depleted T cells, or PBMCs. Deeply sampled blood TCRbeta repertoires from subjects exposed to, actively infected with, or recovered from COVID-19 were included in the dataset. A de-identified subject ID, COVID-19 status, age in years and sex were almost always included in the sample metadata. Samples were obtained from the ongoing ImmuneRACE study (first 160 participants) and from 950 to 1,500 subjects provided by 6 global collaborators. Where available, HLA class I and class II types were obtained from metadata supplied by the sample provider rather than from assay-based typing. General study outcomes and caveats: Clinical and demographic metadata were provided uncurated, with the amount varying by source and participant.

CDR1 and CDR2, looked up from the germline V gene, are SGHNT and YENEEA. Trimming costs V 5 bases and J 3 bases, and their ends lie 10 bases apart. From the cysteine through the phenylalanine, the CDR3 covers 13 amino acids. Left in the record is the CDR3 DNA by itself, 39 bases read in frame from the first base. TCRbeta CDR3 regions were amplified from genomic DNA by means of the immunoSEQ Assay, a bias-controlled multiplex PCR. The authors' pipeline ran thus. Nucleated cell counts per sample were estimated from amplification of reference gene primers within the assay. To quantify the absolute abundance of each unique TCRbeta CDR3 rearrangement, sequence reads were collapsed and filtered. For each sample, productive Simpson clonality was calculated as the square root of Simpson's diversity index over productive rearrangements. TCRdb's version of the immuneACCESS table is confined to in-frame rearrangements and falls short of the full clone set. An unresolved V gene accounts for under half of the shortfall where checked; the remainder is of unknown origin. V, J and clone size derive from that table, while D and trimming were established from the DNA sequence. For this sample the table gives under 150,000 clones, of which approximately 85% were detected only once. The ten largest make up roughly 5% of the sample.

Comments on this clone: The target of this receptor is not known. The sample holds no much larger clone one base away, and base qualities are not on file.

At one collaborating source in Seattle, patients were enrolled during active infection and were followed longitudinally through the course of disease. Whole blood was collected in K2EDTA tubes by collaborating institutions according to the institutions' own protocols. For TCRbeta analysis, collaborators shipped samples in one of three forms: frozen whole blood, isolated PBMCs, or DNA extracted from either of those sample types. The V and J segments used are TRBV11-3 and TRBJ1-1; the best D guess is TRBD1, with 5 bases matching. The source of this sequence is a woman aged 55-69 years with COVID-19, enrolled during active disease. Sequenced: peripheral blood. DNA sequence: TGTGCCAGCAGCCAGGGCGGGGACACTGAAGCTTTCTTT. This is translated as CASSQGGDTEAFF.